Below, one TCR beta chain is given with its context. This record comes from a study of T-cell memory formation after mild COVID-19. On the study more broadly: Largely donor-specific sequence clusters came from two donors.

V lost 1 base, J lost 4 bases, and 3 bases lay in between. The germline CDR1 and CDR2 sequences are SGDLS and YYNGEE. This CDR3 is built from 12 residues. TCRdb independently ran MiXCR on the 5' RACE reads; one entry per CDR3 protein. The table includes 470,000 or so distinct CDR3 sequences, 20% to 25% detected once. Sequenced material: PBMCs or a T cell subset sorted from them (not recorded which). The rearrangement joins TRBV9 to TRBJ2-1; D gene unclear. The TCR was taken from an adult woman who had mild COVID-19 (a few samples of this study predate the infection). Cell type and time point are not known. As DNA, the CDR3 is TGTGCCAGCAGCGTAAGTTACAATGAGCAGTTCTTC. This sequence encodes CASSVSYNEQFF.